This TCR beta chain comes out of a study of shared clonotypes between healthy human individuals (dated by TCRdb to the early 2020s). Looking at the study overall: A couple of women and a few men aged 18 to 49 years were included in the cohort. For each donor, three plates each were used for CD4 naive and CD4 memory, two plates were used for CD8 naive, and one plate was used for CD8 memory. To estimate repertoire size and how much clonotypes are shared between individuals, the study performed deep sequencing of blood TCR repertoires from a few healthy adults. To increase sequencing depth and limit assay-specific biases, different laboratories used diverse techniques to prepare libraries and sequence TCR repertoires. Per donor, leukapheresis produced somewhere between about 0.9 and 9.5 billion PBMCs.

Reading the germline V gene (reference sequence) gives CDR1 MNHEY and CDR2 SMNVEV. The CDR3 has 14 amino acids, counting the end cysteine and phenylalanine. Only the CDR3 portion is preserved as DNA: 42 bases, with reading frame beginning at the first base. For this chain, trimming is 6 bases at the V end and 0 bases at the J end, and the number of junction bases without a gene match is 5. Overall study outcomes, separate from this receptor: The small number of donors limited the genetic and exposure-history diversity represented. Based on pairwise subsampling, the degree of clonotype sharing among donors was expected to be affected by sequencing depth. Larger estimated clonotype richness was generally found for naive subsets than for memory subsets. Higher generation probabilities were observed for clonotypes shared by all four sorted-subset donors than for non-shared clonotypes. Sampling was restricted to blood, and TCR repertoires in tissues likely differ from the TCR repertoires found in blood. Across a handful of donors, about 4.5% of naive CD4, over 3% of naive CD8, about 2% of memory CD4, and 0.4% of memory CD8 clonotypes were shared. Incomplete sequencing was indicated by rarefaction of sorted-subset datasets, despite the large sequencing depth.

CD8 naive samples were obtained by positive selection for CCR7 among CD45RO-negative cells, yielding a CD45RA+CCR7+ population from which TemRA cells were excluded. The donors were healthy, HIV-negative adults who had no recently reported acute infections or vaccinations. All donors were Caucasian adults living in Nashville, Tennessee, USA. After blood collection by leukapheresis, PBMCs were isolated using Ficoll-Histopaque density gradient centrifugation and then cryopreserved in the vapor phase of liquid nitrogen. Purity and quantity of every magnetically sorted T cell population were checked by analytical flow cytometry. Each sorted fraction had its genomic DNA isolated and then quantified by UV absorbance on a Nanodrop 2000c. Using the deep immunoSEQ assay, multiplex PCR amplified TCR CDR3 regions from genomic DNA. Extracted genomic DNA from each cell subset was distributed evenly across all wells of several immunoSEQ 96-well plates, and each plate was treated as a replicate. For sorted subsets, each replicate PCR was loaded with approximately 0.2 ug genomic DNA, equivalent to 30,000 or so T cell genomes. Purified libraries were measured with a Qubit 3.0 fluorometer, size-checked on a Bioanalyzer 2100, and measured again with the KAPA Library Quantification kit. Every immunoSEQ 96-well plate was sequenced on a dedicated single-read 150-cycle Illumina NextSeq 550 flow cell. From the authors' description of their analysis: Because the immunoSEQ output held only junctional sequences and lacked quality scores, the filtering could not match the filtering applied to full-length reads. To assign V/J genes and CDR3, sequences were annotated using PyIR, a Python wrapper for IgBLAST v1.9, with IMGT germline references. Any read was removed if the V/J assignment was weak (E-value above 1e-6), the CDR3 was missing, or the read contained stop codons, out-of-frame junctions, or ambiguous translated residues. V3J clonotypes were defined by identical inferred V gene, J gene, and CDR3 amino acid sequence. The percentage overlap between two repertoires was calculated by dividing the number of shared unique clonotypes by the size of the smaller repertoire. Three approaches were used to assess repertoire richness: RTK rarefaction, the Chao1 estimator, and Recon v2.1 estimates of unobserved clonotypes. OLGA was used to compute generation probabilities for all TCRbeta clonotypes that the gDNA method yielded from a few donors. Drawn from immuneACCESS, this table holds only the in-frame rearrangements with V and J called that TCRdb kept. Clones are partly lost; checked studies trace under half to an unresolved V gene and leave the rest unexplained. That table supplies the V and J calls and clone size; D and trimming were determined from the DNA. The sample table records 500,000 to 700,000 clones; approximately 95% of these occur just once. Of the sample, about 0.11% is held by the ten largest clones.

Points on this clone: Its antigen specificity is not known. Within one base of it there is no much larger clone, and no base qualities were kept.

The rearranged chain carries TRBV27 and TRBJ2-7; the central 7 bases match TRBD1. The sequencing input was naive CD8+ T cells sorted from blood. The cell subset or site label, read with the paper, signifies: CD45RA+CCR7+. The TCR comes from a woman in her 30s in good health. In nucleotide form, the sequence is TGTGCCAGCAGCCCACAGGGGCCCTCCTACGAGCAGTACTTC. It translates to CASSPQGPSYEQYF.